The 10 T cell receptor beta chains given below trace back to one sample, sequenced in a study of blood T cell repertoires in COVID-19. Profiling relied on immunoSEQ multiplex PCR, and the TCRdb table lists in-frame clones only, not all of them. There are some 48,000 clones in the sample; 80% to 90% occur only once, and roughly 2.9% lies in the top ten. Sequencing was done on a sample of peripheral blood. The receptors here all came from a woman aged 80 or older with acute or convalescent COVID-19.

J is TRBJ2-1 and V is TRBV6-1; D may be TRBD2 (5 bases). The CDR3 has 15 amino acids. The germline CDR1 and CDR2 sequences are MNHNS and SASEGT. V shed 0 bases and J shed 10 bases, with 16 bases lying between them. The CDR3 nucleotides read TGTGCCAGCAGTGAAGCGTTACGAGCGGCCTGGGAGCAGTTCTTC. It yields the protein CASSEALRAAWEQFF.

This chain uses TRBV5-1 with TRBJ2-5, with D perhaps TRBD2 (6 bases). The germline gives CDR1 SGHRS, CDR2 YFSETQ. This CDR3 is 14 amino acids long. V was shortened by 3 bases and J by 2 bases, with 11 bases between the two germline ends. DNA of the CDR3: TGCGCCAGCAGCTCTGGCGCGGGGCAAGAGACCCAGTACTTC. It translates to CASSSGAGQETQYF.

This chain connects TRBV7-9 to TRBJ2-3; 7 positions agree with TRBD1. V shed 6 bases, J shed 2 bases, and the junction held 2 bases outside the gene matches. Germline V gene data show CDR1 as SEHNR and CDR2 as FQNEAQ (reference sequence). The CDR3 runs 13 residues. This CDR3 reads CASSQGVTDTQYF. The CDR3 DNA sequence: TGTGCCAGCAGTCAGGGGGTCACAGATACGCAGTATTTT.

The chain recombines TRBV3-1 (or the pseudogene TRBV3-2) with TRBJ2-2; 9 nucleotides align to TRBD2. V dropped 5 bases and J dropped 4; count of bases not matched to a gene: 11. Per the germline V gene, CDR1 is LGHDT and CDR2 is YNNKEL (reference sequence). The CDR3 is 17 amino acids. Here the CDR3 DNA reads TGTGCCAGCAGCACCCCAGGGTCGCGGGGGGGCACCGGGGAGCTGTTTTTT. This sequence encodes CASSTPGSRGGTGELFF.

This clone was observed a handful of times. This rearrangement joins TRBV6-6 to TRBJ1-5; no definite D call. This CDR3 contains 14 residues. Germline V CDR1 and CDR2: MNHNY, SVGAGI (reference sequence). The V and J ends lost 5 bases and 0 bases respectively, with 8 bases between them. CDR3: CASSLDISNQPQHF. The CDR3 DNA follows: TGTGCCAGCAGTCTCGACATTAGCAATCAGCCCCAGCATTTT.

The chain recombines TRBV30 with TRBJ1-5; 9 bases agree with TRBD1. With V trimmed by 2 bases and J by 3 bases, 8 bases remained unmatched. Germline-derived CDR1 and CDR2 are GTSNPN and SVGIG (reference sequence). The CDR3 is 16 residues long. The CDR3 sequence: CAWSRGTGQLNQPQHF. The CDR3 region has the DNA TGTGCCTGGAGTCGTGGGACAGGGCAACTCAATCAGCCCCAGCATTTT.

This chain links TRBV5-1 with TRBJ1-2, with TRBD1 matching over 7 bases. With V trimmed by 4 bases and J by 4 bases, 4 bases remained unmatched. From germline, CDR1 is SGHRS and CDR2 YFSETQ. The CDR3 consists of 13 residues. CDR3 loop: CASSVDRAYGYTF. CDR3 in DNA: TGCGCCAGCAGCGTAGACAGGGCCTATGGCTACACCTTC. Filled out from reference TRBV5-1 and TRBJ1-2, the complete variable domain reads KAGVTQTPRYLIKTRGQQVTLSCSPISGHRSVSWYQQTPGQGLQFLFEYFSETQRNKGNFPGRFSGRQFSNSRSEMNVSTLELGDSALYLCASSVDRAYGYTFGSGTRLTVV.

This clone was seen a handful of times. CDR3 loop: CASSSSPGAGEKLFF. CDR3 nucleotides: TGTGCCAGCAGCTCGTCCCCAGGGGCCGGGGAAAAACTGTTTTTT. This chain uses TRBV11-2 with TRBJ1-4, with a weak D call TRBD1 (6 bases). This CDR3 comprises 15 residues. Germline V lookup: CDR1 SGHAT, CDR2 FQNNGV. V was trimmed by 4 bases and J by 8 bases, leaving 17 bases between them.

DNA for the CDR3: TGTGCCAGCAGCCAACAACAGGGGGCGAACACTGAAGCTTTCTTT. Protein product: CASSQQQGANTEAFF. This chain joins TRBV16 and TRBJ1-1; 9 positions agree with TRBD1. This CDR3 contains 15 residues. V gave up 2 bases and J gave up 1 base; unmatched junction bases: 2. Germline V lookup: CDR1 KGHSY, CDR2 FQNENV.

The chain couples TRBV2 to TRBJ1-3, with 7 positions matching TRBD1. The CDR3 runs to 15 residues. Losses at the gene ends were 5 bases for V and 8 bases for J; bases not matched to a gene: 12. Germline V gene sequence: CDR1 SNHLY, CDR2 FYNNEI. The DNA of the CDR3 is TGTGCCAGCAGTCCACTCGGGACAGAGGGAGACACCATATATTTT. Translating gives CASSPLGTEGDTIYF.